The clone carrying this T cell receptor beta chain showed up many times. TCRdb analysed the 5' RACE reads with MiXCR anew, one entry per CDR3 protein. The sample has a few hundred thousand distinct CDR3 sequences; roughly 4.3% are singletons. This sample was included in a study of T cells after yellow fever vaccination. This CDR3 comprises 16 residues. Per germline, CDR1 SNHLY and CDR2 FYNNEI. Trimming pared 7 bases from V and 2 bases from J, leaving 19 bases between. The chain employs TRBV2 and TRBJ2-3; TRBD2 might be the D (7 bases). This clonotype was obtained from a young man who received the YFV17D yellow fever vaccine. Here the sequenced sample was PBMCs, taken 5 days after the yellow fever booster vaccination. The CDR3 here is CASTLGGLADTDTQYF. Written as DNA, the CDR3 is TGTGCCAGCACCCTAGGGGGGCTAGCGGACACAGATACGCAGTATTTT.